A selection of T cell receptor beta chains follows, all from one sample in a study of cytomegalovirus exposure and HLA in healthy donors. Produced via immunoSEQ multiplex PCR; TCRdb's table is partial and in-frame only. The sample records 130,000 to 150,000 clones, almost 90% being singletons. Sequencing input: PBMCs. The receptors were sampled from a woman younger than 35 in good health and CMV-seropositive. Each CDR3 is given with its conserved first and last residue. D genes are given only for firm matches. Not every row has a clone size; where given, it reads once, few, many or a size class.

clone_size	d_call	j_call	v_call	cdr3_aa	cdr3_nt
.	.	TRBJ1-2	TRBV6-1	CASSETPNYGYTF	TGTGCCAGCAGTGAAACACCTAACTATGGCTACACCTTC
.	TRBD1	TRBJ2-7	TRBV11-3	CASSVSGQGPYEQYF	TGTGCCAGCAGCGTTAGTGGACAGGGACCCTACGAGCAGTACTTC
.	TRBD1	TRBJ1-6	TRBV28	CASRESRTGSNSPLHF	TGTGCCAGCAGGGAAAGCCGGACAGGGAGTAATTCACCCCTCCACTTT
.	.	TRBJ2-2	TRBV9	CASSVALGANTGELFF	TGTGCCAGCAGCGTAGCTCTAGGGGCGAACACCGGGGAGCTGTTTTTT
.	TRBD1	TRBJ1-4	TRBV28	CASRTGGLSEKLFF	TGTGCCAGCAGGACAGGGGGCCTGAGTGAAAAACTGTTTTTT
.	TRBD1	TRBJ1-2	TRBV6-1	CASSVDRGYGYTF	TGTGCCAGCAGTGTCGACAGGGGCTATGGCTACACCTTC
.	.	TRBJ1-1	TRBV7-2	CASSLEGSRSAFF	TGTGCCAGCAGCTTAGAGGGGTCGCGGTCTGCTTTCTTT
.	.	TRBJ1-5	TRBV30	CAWSPQGGQPQHF	TGTGCCTGGAGTCCCCAGGGAGGTCAGCCCCAGCATTTT
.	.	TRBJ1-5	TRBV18	CASSPQVTEQPQHF	TGTGCCAGCTCACCGCAGGTTACCGAACAGCCCCAGCATTTT
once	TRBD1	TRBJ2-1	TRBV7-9	CASSLAPDRALYNEQFF	TGTGCCAGCAGCTTAGCACCCGACAGGGCACTTTACAATGAGCAGTTCTTC
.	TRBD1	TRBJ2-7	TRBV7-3	CASSFTHRGNEQYF	TGTGCCAGCAGCTTTACCCACAGGGGAAACGAGCAGTACTTC
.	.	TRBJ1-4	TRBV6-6	CASSYGGVDEKLFF	TGTGCCAGCAGTTACGGAGGGGTTGATGAAAAACTGTTTTTT
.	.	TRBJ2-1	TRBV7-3	CASSLSQNPYNEQFF	TGTGCCAGCAGCTTAAGTCAGAATCCCTACAATGAGCAGTTCTTC
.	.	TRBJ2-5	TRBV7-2	CASSFQGGETQYF	TGTGCCAGCAGCTTCCAGGGGGGAGAGACCCAGTACTTC
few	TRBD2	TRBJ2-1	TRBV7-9	CASSFTSGDNEQFF	TGTGCCAGCAGCTTCACTAGCGGGGACAATGAGCAGTTCTTC
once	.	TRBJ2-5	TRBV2	CASKQGGETQYF	TGTGCCAGCAAGCAGGGTGGGGAGACCCAGTACTTC
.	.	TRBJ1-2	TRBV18	CASSPQYEGDYGYTF	TGTGCCAGCTCACCACAGTATGAAGGGGACTATGGCTACACCTTC
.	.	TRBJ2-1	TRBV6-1	CASSATGLSSYNEQFF	TGTGCCAGCAGTGCGACAGGCCTTAGCTCCTACAATGAGCAGTTCTTC
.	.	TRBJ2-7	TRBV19	CASSIGGDNEQYF	TGTGCCAGTAGTATAGGGGGAGACAACGAGCAGTACTTC
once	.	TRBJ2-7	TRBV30	CAWSGRTVTFTYEQYF	TGTGCCTGGAGTGGGAGGACAGTCACCTTTACCTACGAGCAGTACTTC
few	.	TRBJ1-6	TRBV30	CAWSFPGQARSPLHF	TGTGCCTGGAGCTTTCCGGGACAAGCCCGGTCACCCCTCCACTTT
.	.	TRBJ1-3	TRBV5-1	CASSLDGGRGNTIYF	TGCGCCAGCAGCTTGGATGGGGGCCGTGGAAACACCATATATTTT
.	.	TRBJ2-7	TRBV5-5	CASSLGQLTYEQYF	TGTGCCAGCAGCTTGGGACAGTTGACCTACGAGCAGTACTTC
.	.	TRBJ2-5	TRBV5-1	CASRSGTGTQETQYF	TGCGCCAGCAGATCCGGGACTGGGACCCAAGAGACCCAGTACTTC
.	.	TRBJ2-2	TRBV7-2	CASSPGGELFF	TGTGCCAGCTCCCCGGGCGGGGAGCTGTTTTTT
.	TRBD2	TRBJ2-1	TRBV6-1	CASTLGLAGLGEQFF	TGTGCCAGCACCCTCGGACTAGCGGGACTGGGTGAGCAGTTCTTC
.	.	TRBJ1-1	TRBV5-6	CASSLGAGLRAFF	TGTGCCAGCAGCTTGGGGGCAGGCCTGCGCGCTTTCTTT
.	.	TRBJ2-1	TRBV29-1	CSGQPSSYNEQFF	TGCAGCGGACAGCCCAGCTCCTACAATGAGCAGTTCTTC
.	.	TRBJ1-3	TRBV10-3	CAISAGQTFGNTIYF	TGTGCCATCAGCGCCGGACAGACTTTTGGAAACACCATATATTTT
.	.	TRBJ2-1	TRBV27	CASSPRHGGSYNEQFF	TGTGCCAGCAGTCCGCGGCATGGTGGGTCCTACAATGAGCAGTTCTTC
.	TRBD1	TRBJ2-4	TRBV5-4	CASSSRDRDTIQYF	TGTGCCAGCAGCTCTCGGGACAGGGATACCATTCAGTACTTC
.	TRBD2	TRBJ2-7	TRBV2	CASKGAGGYEQYF	TGTGCCAGCAAGGGAGCGGGGGGTTACGAGCAGTACTTC
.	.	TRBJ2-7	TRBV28	CASQVGGHIYEQYF	TGTGCCAGCCAGGTCGGGGGGCATATCTACGAGCAGTACTTC
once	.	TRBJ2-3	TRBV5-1	CASSLSGKSDTQYF	TGCGCCAGCAGCTTATCGGGGAAGTCAGATACGCAGTATTTT
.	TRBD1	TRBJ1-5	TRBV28	CASSSGQGAGQPQHF	TGTGCCAGCAGTTCCGGACAGGGGGCAGGTCAGCCCCAGCATTTT
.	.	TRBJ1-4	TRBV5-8	CASSRRTGNEKLFF	TGTGCCAGCAGCCGGAGGACGGGGAATGAAAAACTGTTTTTT
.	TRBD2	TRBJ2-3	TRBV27	CASSFPMTSGRTDTQYF	TGTGCCAGCAGTTTTCCTATGACTAGCGGACGCACAGATACGCAGTATTTT
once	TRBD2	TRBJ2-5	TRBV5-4	CASSLGLAVQETQYF	TGTGCCAGCAGCTTGGGACTAGCGGTACAAGAGACCCAGTACTTC
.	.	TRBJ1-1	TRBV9	CASSSILRLGHTEAFF	TGTGCCAGCAGCTCAATCTTACGACTTGGCCACACTGAAGCTTTCTTT
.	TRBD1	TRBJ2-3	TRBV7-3	CASSSQGAPGADTQYF	TGTGCCAGCAGCTCCCAGGGGGCCCCGGGCGCAGATACGCAGTATTTT
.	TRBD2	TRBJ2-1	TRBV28	CASSFGGRFEQFF	TGTGCCAGCAGTTTCGGCGGGAGATTTGAGCAGTTCTTC
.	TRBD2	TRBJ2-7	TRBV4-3	CASSQDGLAGNYEQYF	TGCGCCAGCAGCCAAGATGGGCTAGCGGGGAACTACGAGCAGTACTTC
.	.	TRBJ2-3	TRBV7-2	CASSLGGGGTDTQYF	TGTGCCAGCAGCTTGGGAGGGGGGGGCACAGATACGCAGTATTTT
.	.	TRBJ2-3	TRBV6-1	CASSEVESPHTDTQYF	TGTGCCAGCAGTGAAGTGGAGTCCCCCCACACAGATACGCAGTATTTT